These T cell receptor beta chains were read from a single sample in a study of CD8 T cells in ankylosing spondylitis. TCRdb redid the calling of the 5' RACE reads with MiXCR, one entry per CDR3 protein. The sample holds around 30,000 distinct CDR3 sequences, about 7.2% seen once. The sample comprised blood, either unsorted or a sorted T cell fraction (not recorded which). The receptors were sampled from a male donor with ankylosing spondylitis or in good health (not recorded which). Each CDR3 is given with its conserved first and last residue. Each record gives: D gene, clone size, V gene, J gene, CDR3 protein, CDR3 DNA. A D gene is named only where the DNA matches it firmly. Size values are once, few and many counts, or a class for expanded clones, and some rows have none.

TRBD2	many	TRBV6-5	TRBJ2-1	CASSSAGTSGSRQFF	TGTGCCAGCAGTTCAGCCGGGACTAGCGGGTCTCGGCAGTTCTTC
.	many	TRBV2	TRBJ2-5	CASSVGQKETQYF	TGTGCCAGCAGTGTTGGACAGAAAGAGACCCAGTACTTC
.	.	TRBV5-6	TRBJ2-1	CASSLVTAELQFF	TGTGCCAGCAGCTTGGTGACAGCCGAGCTACAGTTCTTC
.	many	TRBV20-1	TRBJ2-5	CSASAWPAAGGAGVGETQYF	TGCAGTGCTAGCGCATGGCCAGCGGCAGGGGGAGCGGGGGTCGGGGAGACCCAGTACTTC
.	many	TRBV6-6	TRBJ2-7	CASSTDGYEQYF	TGTGCCAGCAGCACGGACGGCTACGAGCAGTACTTC
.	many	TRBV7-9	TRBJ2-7	CASSLGGLPGEQYF	TGTGCCAGCAGCTTAGGCGGACTCCCGGGCGAGCAGTACTTC
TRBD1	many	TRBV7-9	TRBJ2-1	CASSPGQGAGEQFF	TGTGCCAGCAGCCCCGGACAGGGGGCCGGTGAGCAGTTCTTC
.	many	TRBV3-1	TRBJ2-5	CASSQATLGEKYF	TGTGCCAGCAGCCAAGCGACACTAGGGGAAAAGTACTTC
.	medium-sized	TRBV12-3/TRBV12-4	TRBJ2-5	CASSFTSRETQYF	TGTGCCAGCAGTTTTACCAGTAGAGAGACCCAGTACTTC
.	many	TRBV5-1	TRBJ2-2	CASSLGHNTGELFF	TGCGCCAGCAGCTTGGGGCATAACACCGGGGAGCTGTTTTTT
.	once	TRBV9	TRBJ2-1	CASSSPVRHNEQFF	TGTGCCAGCAGCTCCCCCGTTAGACACAATGAGCAGTTCTTC
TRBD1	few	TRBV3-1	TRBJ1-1	CASSQVRRGVEAFF	TGTGCCAGCAGCCAAGTGCGCAGGGGGGTTGAAGCTTTCTTT
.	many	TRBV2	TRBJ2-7	CASSEMFDRYEQYF	TGTGCCAGCAGTGAAATGTTCGATAGATACGAGCAGTACTTC
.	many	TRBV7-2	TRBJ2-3	CASRSTDTQYF	TGTGCCAGCCGGTCTACAGATACGCAGTATTTT
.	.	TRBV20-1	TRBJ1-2	CSARDGPDGYTF	TGCAGTGCTAGAGATGGACCGGATGGCTACACCTTC
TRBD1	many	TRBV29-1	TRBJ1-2	CSGTDRGGGYTF	TGCAGCGGTACTGACAGGGGGGGAGGCTACACCTTC
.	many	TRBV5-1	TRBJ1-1	CASGRGNTEAFF	TGCGCCAGCGGACGGGGGAACACTGAAGCTTTCTTT
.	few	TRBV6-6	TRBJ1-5	CASSLWENQPQHF	TGTGCCAGCAGTCTGTGGGAAAATCAGCCCCAGCATTTT
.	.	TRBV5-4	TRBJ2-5	CASSLGLLCYQETQYF	TGTGCCAGCAGCCTTGGGCTCCTCTGCTACCAAGAGACCCAGTACTTC
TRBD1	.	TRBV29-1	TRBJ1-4	CSVGSLRTGDEKLFF	TGCAGCGTTGGCAGCCTCCGGACAGGGGATGAAAAACTGTTTTTT
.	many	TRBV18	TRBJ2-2	CASSPPGQRRPGELFF	TGTGCCAGCTCACCCCCGGGACAAAGACGTCCCGGGGAGCTGTTTTTT
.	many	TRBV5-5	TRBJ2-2	CASSFLAENTGELFF	TGTGCCAGCAGCTTTTTAGCTGAGAACACCGGGGAGCTGTTTTTT
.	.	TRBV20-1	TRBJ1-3	CSADKGIGNTIYF	TGCAGTGCAGACAAGGGTATTGGAAACACCATATATTTT
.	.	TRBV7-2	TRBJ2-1	CASSFLLNRDLSNEQFF	TGTGCCAGCAGCTTCCTACTTAACCGGGACTTGAGTAATGAGCAGTTCTTC
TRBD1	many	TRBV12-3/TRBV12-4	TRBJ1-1	CASSLTQGYGEAFF	TGTGCCAGCAGTTTAACACAGGGGTATGGAGAAGCTTTCTTT
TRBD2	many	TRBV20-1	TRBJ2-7	CSARDLASGRDEQYF	TGCAGTGCTAGAGATTTGGCTAGCGGGAGGGACGAGCAGTACTTC
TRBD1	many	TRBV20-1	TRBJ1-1	CSAGRQGKGTEAFF	TGCAGTGCGGGTAGACAGGGAAAGGGCACTGAAGCTTTCTTT
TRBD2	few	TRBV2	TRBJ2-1	CTSSDRPLLAPSSYNEQFF	TGTACCAGCAGCGACCGGCCCTTACTAGCGCCAAGCTCCTACAATGAGCAGTTCTTC
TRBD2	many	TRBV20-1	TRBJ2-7	CSALGLAGLYAYEQYF	TGCAGTGCTCTTGGACTAGCGGGACTGTACGCCTACGAGCAGTACTTC
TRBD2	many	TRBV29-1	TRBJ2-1	CSGRGTSDSEQFF	TGCAGCGGACGGGGGACTAGCGATAGTGAGCAGTTCTTC
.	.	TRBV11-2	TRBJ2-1	CASSLDRLNEQFF	TGTGCCAGCAGCTTAGATAGGCTCAATGAGCAGTTCTTC
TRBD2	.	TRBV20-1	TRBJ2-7	CSATSGNSVEEQYF	TGCAGTGCCACGAGCGGGAACAGTGTAGAAGAGCAGTACTTC
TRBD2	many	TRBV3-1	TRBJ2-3	CASSPGLVADTQYF	TGTGCCAGCAGCCCGGGACTAGTCGCAGATACGCAGTATTTT
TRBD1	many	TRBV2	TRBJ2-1	CASSTGVNSYNEQFF	TGTGCCAGCAGTACAGGGGTCAACTCCTACAATGAGCAGTTCTTC
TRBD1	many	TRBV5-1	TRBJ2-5	CASSNGTASTGAQYF	TGCGCCAGCAGCAACGGGACAGCTTCAACCGGGGCCCAGTACTTC
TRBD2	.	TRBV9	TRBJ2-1	CASSVGAGGPYNEQFF	TGTGCCAGCAGCGTAGGGGCGGGAGGTCCCTACAATGAGCAGTTCTTC
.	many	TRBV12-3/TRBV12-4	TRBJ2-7	CASTPGVAYEQYF	TGTGCCAGCACTCCAGGGGTCGCCTACGAGCAGTACTTC
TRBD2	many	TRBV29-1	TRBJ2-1	CSVFSGSFFDEQFF	TGCAGCGTGTTTAGCGGGAGTTTTTTTGATGAGCAGTTCTTC
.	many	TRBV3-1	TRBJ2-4	CASSQEGVMGNIQYF	TGTGCCAGCAGCCAAGAGGGGGTGATGGGAAACATTCAGTACTTC
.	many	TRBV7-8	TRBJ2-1	CASSLEQGFYEQFF	TGTGCCAGCAGCTTAGAACAGGGCTTCTATGAGCAGTTCTTC
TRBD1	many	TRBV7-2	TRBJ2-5	CASSLSTGGAKTQYF	TGTGCCAGCAGCTTGTCAACAGGGGGCGCGAAGACCCAGTACTTC
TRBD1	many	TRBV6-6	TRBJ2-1	CASSSQFTEDRGPSSYNEQFF	TGTGCCAGCAGTTCCCAGTTCACCGAAGACAGGGGCCCTAGCTCCTACAATGAGCAGTTCTTC
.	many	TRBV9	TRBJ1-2	CASSGDIIGYTF	TGTGCCAGCAGTGGGGACATAATCGGCTACACCTTC
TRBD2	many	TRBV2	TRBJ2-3	CASQLAGTSTDTQYF	TGTGCCAGCCAACTAGCGGGAACTAGCACAGATACGCAGTATTTT
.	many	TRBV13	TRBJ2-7	CASSHSGTNSYEQYF	TGTGCCAGCAGCCACAGTGGGACAAATTCCTACGAGCAGTACTTC
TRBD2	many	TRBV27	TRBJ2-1	CASSLWTSAYNEQFF	TGTGCCAGCAGTTTATGGACTAGCGCCTACAATGAGCAGTTCTTC
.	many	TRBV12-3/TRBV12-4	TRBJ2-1	CASSLSGSLNDEQFF	TGTGCCAGCAGTTTATCGGGATCCCTAAACGATGAGCAGTTCTTC
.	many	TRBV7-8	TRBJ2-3	CASSPRRAVDTQYF	TGTGCCAGCAGCCCGCGGAGGGCCGTAGATACGCAGTATTTT
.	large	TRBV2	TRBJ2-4	CASSLRDFALAKNIQYF	TGTGCCAGCAGCCTCCGGGACTTCGCTTTAGCCAAAAACATTCAGTACTTC
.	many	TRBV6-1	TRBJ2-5	CASTPPGRETQYF	TGTGCCAGCACCCCCCCGGGGCGGGAGACCCAGTACTTC
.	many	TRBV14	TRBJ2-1	CASSPRAPTGGPHDEQFF	TGTGCCAGCAGCCCCCGAGCCCCAACCGGGGGCCCACACGATGAGCAGTTCTTC
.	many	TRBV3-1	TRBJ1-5	CASSRGRNQPQHF	TGTGCCAGCAGCCGGGGACGGAATCAGCCCCAGCATTTT
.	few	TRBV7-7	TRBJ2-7	CASSVSGPRGTSEQYF	TGTGCCAGCAGCGTATCCGGGCCAAGAGGCACCTCCGAGCAGTACTTC
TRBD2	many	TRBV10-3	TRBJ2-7	CAIRATSGASYEQYF	TGTGCCATCAGGGCGACTAGCGGGGCCTCCTACGAGCAGTACTTC
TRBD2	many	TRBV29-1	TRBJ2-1	CSVSGTSSPNEQFF	TGCAGCGTTTCCGGGACTAGCAGCCCCAATGAGCAGTTCTTC